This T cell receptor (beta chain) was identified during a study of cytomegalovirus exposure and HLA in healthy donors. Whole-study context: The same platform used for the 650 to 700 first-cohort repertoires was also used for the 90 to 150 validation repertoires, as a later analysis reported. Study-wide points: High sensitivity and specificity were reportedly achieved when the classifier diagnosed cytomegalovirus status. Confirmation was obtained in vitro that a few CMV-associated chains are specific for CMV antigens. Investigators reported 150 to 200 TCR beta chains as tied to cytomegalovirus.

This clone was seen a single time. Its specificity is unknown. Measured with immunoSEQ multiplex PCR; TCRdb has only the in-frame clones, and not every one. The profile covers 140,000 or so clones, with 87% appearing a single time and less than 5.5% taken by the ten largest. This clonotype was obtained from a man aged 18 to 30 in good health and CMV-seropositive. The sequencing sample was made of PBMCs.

The CDR3 DNA reads TGTGCCAGCAGCCGGGACAGGGCCAATCAGCCCCAGCATTTT. Its protein is CASSRDRANQPQHF. The V gene is TRBV6-6, the J gene TRBJ1-5; 9 positions agree with TRBD1. The CDR3 consists of 14 residues. Germline lookup yields CDR1 MNHNY and CDR2 SVGAGI (reference sequence). Unmatched junction bases numbered 3, after V lost 6 bases and J lost 3 bases.